Listed below are T cell receptor beta chains from one sample, sequenced in a study of blood T cell repertoires in COVID-19. Sequencing used immunoSEQ multiplex PCR; TCRdb keeps in-frame clones, though not all of them. The sample shows about 34,000 clones, 80% to 90% of them seen only once. Material for sequencing was peripheral blood. The receptor source for this set is a man aged 55 to 70 with active COVID-19. The CDR3 runs from the conserved cysteine through the conserved F or W. D genes are given only for firm matches. Where a row states a size, it is once, few, many or the class of an expanded clone; other rows omit it.

TRBJ1-1,TRBD1,once,TRBV12-3/TRBV12-4,TGTGCCAGCAAGGAGACAGGGGCCGGGGGAGCTTTCTTT,CASKETGAGGAFF
TRBJ1-1,TRBD1,NA,TRBV5-1,TGCGCCAGCAGCTCCTTTGAAGACAGGGGAAAAAACACTGAAGCTTTCTTT,CASSSFEDRGKNTEAFF
TRBJ2-5,TRBD1,NA,TRBV29-1,TGCAGCGTTGGGGACAGGGCTTATCAAGAGACCCAGTACTTC,CSVGDRAYQETQYF
TRBJ2-1,TRBD2,NA,TRBV29-1,TGCAGCCTCAAGCGGGGGGACAATGAGCAGTTCTTC,CSLKRGDNEQFF
TRBJ2-5,TRBD1,few,TRBV5-1,TGCGCCAGCATCAAACAGGGGTTGGGGTACCAAGAGACCCAGTACTTC,CASIKQGLGYQETQYF
TRBJ1-5,TRBD1,once,TRBV12-3/TRBV12-4,TGTGCCAGCAGACAGGGGGCCGATCAGCCCCAGCATTTT,CASRQGADQPQHF
TRBJ2-5,NA,NA,TRBV5-5,TGTGCCAGCAGCCTGGGCCACCAGGGTGAGACCCAGTACTTC,CASSLGHQGETQYF
TRBJ2-7,TRBD2,NA,TRBV7-3,TGTGCCAGCAGCTTAATGGGACTACCCAATGAGGAGCAGTACTTC,CASSLMGLPNEEQYF
TRBJ2-7,NA,NA,TRBV5-4,TGTGCCAGCAGCGGTGGGACAAACTACGAGCAGTACTTC,CASSGGTNYEQYF
TRBJ1-1,TRBD1,few,TRBV19,TGTGCCAGTAGTCTGGGACAGTCGACCACTGAAGCTTTCTTT,CASSLGQSTTEAFF